The rows below give T cell receptor beta chains drawn from one sample of a study of PD-L1 blockade in urothelial cancer. Assay: immunoSEQ multiplex PCR; the TCRdb copy retains only in-frame clones and omits some. The sample includes tens of thousands of clones, roughly 79% of them seen just once. This specimen consisted of PBMCs, obtained around atezolizumab (anti-PD-L1) treatment. These receptor sequences come from a man in his 70s with urothelial cancer. The CDR3 runs from the conserved cysteine through the conserved F or W.

cdr3_length | j_call | v_call | cdr3_aa
15 | TRBJ2-3 | TRBV7-2 | CASSSSAGVSDTQYF
18 | TRBJ1-6 | TRBV10-2 | CASSVLNRDSTLNSPLHF
14 | TRBJ2-1 | TRBV30 | CAWRPLAGHNEQFF
15 | TRBJ2-5 | TRBV9 | CASTPAGGFQETQYF
15 | TRBJ1-1 | TRBV7-9 | CASSLGGQTGGEAFF
15 | TRBJ1-5 | TRBV5-1 | CASSLGTGDLRAQHF
16 | TRBJ2-3 | TRBV19 | CASSLLAGELTDTQYF
16 | TRBJ2-7 | TRBV9 | CASSKGHRDIVNEQYF
13 | TRBJ1-2 | TRBV7-2 | CASSLYRSYGYTF
14 | TRBJ2-5 | TRBV7-7 | CASSLASGDETQYF
16 | TRBJ2-2 | TRBV7-2 | CASSLLGQGNTGELFF
16 | TRBJ1-5 | TRBV27 | CASSTYRGAGNQPQHF
14 | TRBJ2-2 | TRBV6-5 | CARYRGQGLRELFF
13 | TRBJ2-3 | TRBV11-2 | CASRTSDTDTQYF
14 | TRBJ2-5 | TRBV9 | CASSVTTGGETQYF
11 | TRBJ1-2 | TRBV28 | CAGQGDYGYTF
16 | TRBJ1-5 | TRBV6-1 | CASSEGQGGSNQPQHF
16 | TRBJ1-6 | TRBV5-1 | CASSLSGTGENSPLHF
12 | TRBJ1-4 | TRBV30 | CAWSVEGGKLFF
15 | TRBJ1-1 | TRBV5-1 | CASSLVGPVNTEAFF
14 | TRBJ2-7 | TRBV15 | CATSRSGPRGEQYF
14 | TRBJ2-1 | TRBV5-1 | CASSRTGEPNEQFF
14 | TRBJ2-7 | TRBV5-4 | CASSRTGVPDEQYF